The 17 T cell receptor beta chains reported below all come from one sample, sequenced in a study of CD8 T cells in ankylosing spondylitis. Their antigens remain unidentified. TCRdb analysed the 5' RACE reads with MiXCR anew, one entry per CDR3 protein. The table records over 400,000 distinct CDR3 sequences, about 24% of them present only once. General observations from the study: A motif of under ten highly homologous TCR beta variants was seen as apparently characteristic of ankylosing spondylitis blood.

Sequencing was carried out using blood, either unsorted or a sorted T cell fraction (not recorded which). Receptors originate from a male donor with ankylosing spondylitis.

This clonotype was counted a few times. The chain's CDR3 is CASSEWTSGSTDTQYF. DNA of the CDR3: TGCGCCAGCAGTGAGTGGACTAGCGGGTCCACAGATACGCAGTATTTT. The chain is built from TRBV10-1 and TRBJ2-3; 11 bases agree with TRBD2. V lost 1 base to trimming and J lost 2 bases; unmatched junction nucleotides: 2. The germline V gene has CDR1 WNHNN and CDR2 SYGVQD (reference sequence). The CDR3 has 16 residues.

The CDR3 loop reads CASSFGDGTGGETQYF. CDR3 sequence (DNA): TGTGCCAGCAGCTTTGGGGACGGGACAGGGGGAGAGACCCAGTACTTC. This rearrangement joins TRBV11-1 to TRBJ2-5; TRBD1 agrees at 11 bases. The CDR3 covers 16 residues. CDR1 is SGHAT and CDR2 is FQDESV in the germline V gene (reference sequence). Unmatched junction bases numbered 7, after V lost 3 bases and J lost 4 bases. The full variable domain, completed using reference TRBV11-1 and TRBJ2-5, is EAEVAQSPRYKITEKSQAVAFWCDPISGHATLYWYRQILGQGPELLVQFQDESVVDDSQLPKDRFSAERLKGVDSTLKIQPAELGDSAMYLCASSFGDGTGGETQYFGPGTRLLVL.

V gene TRBV11-2 combines with J gene TRBJ2-5, with TRBD2 as a possible D gene (6 bases). Germline V gene data show CDR1 as SGHAT and CDR2 as FQNNGV. The V end was cut by 5 bases, the J end by 8 bases, with 24 bases between. The CDR3 loop spans 16 amino acids. The CDR3 is CASSPRDLQYLTTQYF. CDR3 coding DNA: TGTGCCAGCAGCCCACGGGACTTACAGTACTTAACCACCCAGTACTTC.

The chain links TRBV6-1 to TRBJ1-2; 7 nucleotides line up with TRBD1. Germline CDR1 and CDR2: MNHNS and SASEGT. The CDR3 has 14 residues. V gave up 6 bases and J gave up 2 bases; unmatched junction bases: 6. CDR3 bases: TGTGCCAGCAGACCCGGGACAGAGAACTATGGCTACACCTTC. Translating gives CASRPGTENYGYTF.

This chain joins TRBV5-1 and TRBJ2-1; tentative D call: TRBD2 (6 bases). V was clipped by 4 bases and J by 9 bases, with 23 bases between them. Germline CDR1 is SGHRS and CDR2 is YFSETQ. The length of the CDR3 is 16 residues. The CDR3 DNA reads TGCGCCAGCAGCCTGGGGACTCCAGTAGTCAACACTGAGCAGTTCTTC. It encodes CASSLGTPVVNTEQFF.

The chain uses TRBV2 and TRBJ2-1; 9 nucleotides line up with TRBD2. The CDR3 spans 15 residues. V trimming: 7 bases; J trimming: 6 bases; junction bases outside the gene matches: 10. CDR1 is SNHLY and CDR2 is FYNNEI in the germline V gene. The CDR3 nucleotides read TGTGCCAGCACTAATAGCGGGAGATCAGGCAATGAGCAGTTCTTC. This gives the protein CASTNSGRSGNEQFF.

The CDR3: CASSQGSGSLMNEQFF. Written as DNA, the CDR3 is TGTGCCAGCAGCCAGGGTAGCGGGAGTCTTATGAATGAGCAGTTCTTC. V is TRBV5-4 and J is TRBJ2-1; 9 bases are a match to TRBD2. This CDR3 region has 16 residues. V dropped 4 bases and J dropped 7; count of bases not matched to a gene: 12. Germline loops: CDR1 SGHNT, CDR2 YYREEE (reference sequence).

This clonotype was counted ten times or more. Mismatch with germline at one junction end may stem from a read error. The rearrangement uses TRBV12-3 or TRBV12-4 and TRBJ2-3, with D hard to call. The length of the CDR3 is 15 residues. The CDR3 sequence is CASRIGLPGTDTQYF. Written as DNA, the CDR3 is TGTGCCAGCAGAATTGGGCTCCCCGGCACGGATACGCAGTATTTT.

This clonotype was recorded a few times. The chain employs TRBV5-1 and TRBJ2-7; D is unclear. The CDR3 is 14 residues long. Trimming removed 0 bases from V and 0 bases from J, with 7 bases in between. Germline CDR1 reads SGHRS; CDR2 reads YFSETQ. Here the CDR3 DNA reads TGCGCCAGCAGCTTGGCCGTGGACTCCTACGAGCAGTACGTC. Encoded protein: CASSLAVDSYEQYV.

V and J are TRBV11-2 and TRBJ2-5; weak D call: TRBD2 (5 bases). The CDR3 loop spans 12 amino acids. The germline V and J ends were trimmed by 2 bases and 10 bases, with 11 bases remaining between them. In germline, CDR1 is SGHAT, CDR2 FQNNGV. CDR3 nucleotide sequence: TGTGCCAGCAGCTTAATACCGAGCGGCCAGTACTTC. This translates into CASSLIPSGQYF.

Only a few counts were recorded for this clonotype. The chain employs TRBV11-3 and TRBJ2-1; 8 bases agree with TRBD2. The J segment lost 9 bases and the V segment lost 5 bases, leaving 18 bases of the junction unmatched. Germline V gene data show CDR1 as SGHNT and CDR2 as YENEEA. The CDR3 consists of 17 residues. CDR3 in amino acids: CASSPGIVAGGVGEQFF. The CDR3 DNA is TGTGCCAGCAGCCCCGGAATTGTGGCGGGAGGAGTGGGTGAGCAGTTCTTC.

The chain links TRBV20-1 to TRBJ2-7; perhaps TRBD2 as D (6 bases). The germline CDR1 and CDR2 sequences are DFQATT and SNEGSKA (reference sequence). The CDR3 is made up of 13 amino acids. V lost 6 bases, J lost 2 bases, and 14 bases lay in between. DNA of the CDR3: TGCAGTGCCGGGGGTAGCAGAACCTACGAGCAGTACTTC. Protein product: CSAGGSRTYEQYF.

The chain employs TRBV5-1 and TRBJ1-6; D is unresolved. CDR1 is SGHRS, CDR2 YFSETQ, per germline. Trimming cost V 3 bases and J 6 bases, with 13 bases left between them. CDR3 length: 15 residues. The CDR3 protein is CASSSNSEANSPLHF. The CDR3 DNA is TGCGCCAGCAGCTCTAACAGCGAGGCTAATTCACCCCTCCACTTT.

The gene calls are TRBV30 and TRBJ1-2; D might be TRBD1 (5 bases). The CDR3 runs to 13 residues. Germline CDR1 GTSNPN, CDR2 SVGIG (reference sequence). V was shortened by 3 bases and J by 8 bases, with 16 bases between the two germline ends. The CDR3 reads CAWRRDSRGGYTF. The CDR3 DNA reads as TGTGCCTGGAGGAGAGACAGCCGGGGGGGCTACACCTTC.

CDR3 bases: TGTGCCAGCACTTTCGGGGTCTCAGATACGCAGTATTTT. It specifies CASTFGVSDTQYF. The chain is built from TRBV12-3 or TRBV12-4 and TRBJ2-3, with D possibly matching TRBD2 (5 bases). The ends were cut back, 7 bases at V and 4 bases at J, with 12 bases in the middle. This CDR3 is built from 13 residues.

The chain carries TRBV11-2 and TRBJ1-1; D is undetermined. V shed 5 bases and J shed 5 bases, with 12 bases lying between them. CDR1 and CDR2 from the germline V gene are SGHAT and FQNNGV. The CDR3 totals 13 residues. The CDR3 nucleotides read TGTGCCAGCAGCCCGGGATTCGGGACTGAAGCTTTCTTT. Translation: CASSPGFGTEAFF.

This clonotype was picked up a small number of times. This rearrangement joins TRBV12-3 or TRBV12-4 to TRBJ2-7; D ambiguous. Trimming stripped 5 bases from V and 2 bases from J, with 7 bases between. The CDR3 has 12 residues. The CDR3 spells CASSNNTYEQYV. CDR3 DNA sequence: TGTGCCAGCAGTAACAATACCTACGAGCAGTACGTC.